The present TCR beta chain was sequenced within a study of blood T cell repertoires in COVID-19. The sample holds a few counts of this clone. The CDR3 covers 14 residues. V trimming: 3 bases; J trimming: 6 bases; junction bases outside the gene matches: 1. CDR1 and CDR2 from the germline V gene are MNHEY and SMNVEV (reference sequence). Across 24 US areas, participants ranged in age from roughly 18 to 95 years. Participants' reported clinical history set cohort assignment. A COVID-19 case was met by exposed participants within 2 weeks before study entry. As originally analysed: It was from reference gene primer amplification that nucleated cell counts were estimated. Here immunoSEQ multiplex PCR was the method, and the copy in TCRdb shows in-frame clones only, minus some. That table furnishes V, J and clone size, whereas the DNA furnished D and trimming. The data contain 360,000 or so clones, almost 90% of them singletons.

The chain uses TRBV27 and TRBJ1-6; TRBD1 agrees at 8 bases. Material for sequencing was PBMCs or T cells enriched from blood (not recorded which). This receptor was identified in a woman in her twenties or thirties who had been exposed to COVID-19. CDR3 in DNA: TGTGCCAGCAGTTTGGGACAGGTTAATTCACCCCTCCACTTT. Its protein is CASSLGQVNSPLHF.